The present T cell receptor (beta chain) was sequenced within a study of cytomegalovirus exposure and HLA in healthy donors. This clone is a singleton in its sample. The antigen is undetermined. V lost 6 bases, J lost 8 bases, and 17 bases stayed unmatched. The CDR3 is 16 residues long. Looked up from germline, CDR1 is MDHEN and CDR2 is SYDVKM. Study-level results: Later on, a genetic analysis was performed. It linked a missense variant in DCLRE1C with V- and J-gene trimming of TCR beta.

The PCR was carried out with 60 Vbeta primers and 13 Jbeta primers. Repertoires were generated with immunoSEQ multiplex PCR, while TCRdb's copy carries only in-frame clones and drops some. Altogether 150,000 or so clones are present, roughly 77% being singletons, with the ten largest covering roughly 12%. The origin of this receptor is a man between 18 and 29 years old in good health and CMV-seropositive. The genes are TRBV28 and TRBJ1-2; TRBD1 agrees at 8 bases. The material sequenced was PBMCs. The CDR3 region is CASRAGTGLLIRGYTF. The CDR3, as DNA: TGTGCCAGCAGGGCCGGGACAGGACTCCTAATTCGGGGCTACACCTTC.